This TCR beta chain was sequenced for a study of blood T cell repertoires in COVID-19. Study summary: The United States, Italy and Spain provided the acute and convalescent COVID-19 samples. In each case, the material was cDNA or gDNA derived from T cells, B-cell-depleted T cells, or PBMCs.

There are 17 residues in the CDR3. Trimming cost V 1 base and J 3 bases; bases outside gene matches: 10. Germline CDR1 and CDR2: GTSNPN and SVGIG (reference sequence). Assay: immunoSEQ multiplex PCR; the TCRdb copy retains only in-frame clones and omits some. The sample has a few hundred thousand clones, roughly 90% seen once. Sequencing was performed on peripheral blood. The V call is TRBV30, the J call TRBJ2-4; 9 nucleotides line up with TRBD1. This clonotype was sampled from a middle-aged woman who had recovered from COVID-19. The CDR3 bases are TGTGCCTGGAGTGGGAGGGGGACAGGGACCTTCAAAAACATTCAGTACTTC. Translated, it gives CAWSGRGTGTFKNIQYF.